The T cell receptor (beta chain) described here comes from a study of T-cell reconstitution after alpha-beta-depleted transplantation in children. Unique molecular identifiers featured in how the TCRbeta library was prepared. TCRdb reanalysed the PCR reads using MiXCR and keeps one entry per CDR3 protein. The data contain about 210,000 distinct CDR3 sequences, roughly 18% of them seen just once; the ten biggest clones take up around 45%. V shed 3 bases and J shed 1 base, with 10 bases lying between them. Germline V CDR1 and CDR2: SGHRS, YFSETQ. This CDR3 has 14 amino acids. This clonotype showed up just a few times.

This chain connects TRBV5-1 to TRBJ2-5; possibly TRBD2 for D (6 bases). This receptor was taken from a male patient aged 2 to 9 who had a stem cell transplant for acute lymphoblastic leukemia, so the T cells may come from the graft donor. Source: PBMCs, mostly from graft donor cells, taken 360 days after TCRalphabeta/CD19-depleted stem cell transplant. The CDR3: CASSWRDAQETQYF. Here the CDR3 DNA reads TGCGCCAGCAGCTGGAGGGATGCCCAAGAGACCCAGTACTTC.